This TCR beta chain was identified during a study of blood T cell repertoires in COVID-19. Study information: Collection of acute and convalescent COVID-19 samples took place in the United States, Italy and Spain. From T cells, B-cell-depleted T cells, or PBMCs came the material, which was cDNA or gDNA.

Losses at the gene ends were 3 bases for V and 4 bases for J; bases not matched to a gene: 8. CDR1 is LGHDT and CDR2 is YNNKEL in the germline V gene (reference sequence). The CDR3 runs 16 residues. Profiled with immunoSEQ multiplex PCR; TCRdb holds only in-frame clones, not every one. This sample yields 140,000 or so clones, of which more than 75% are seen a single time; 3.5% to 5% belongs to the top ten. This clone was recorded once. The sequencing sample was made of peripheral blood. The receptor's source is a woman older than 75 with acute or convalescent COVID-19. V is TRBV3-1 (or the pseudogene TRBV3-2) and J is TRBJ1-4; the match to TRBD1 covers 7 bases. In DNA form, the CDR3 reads TGTGCCAGCAGCCACGACCGACAGGGCCTTAATGAAAAACTGTTTTTT. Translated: CASSHDRQGLNEKLFF.